The 4 T cell receptor beta chains given below trace back to one sample, sequenced in a study of blood T cell repertoires in COVID-19. Generated by immunoSEQ multiplex PCR, the TCRdb table keeps only in-frame clones and is missing some. This sample has roughly 99,000 clones, with about nine tenths found just once. The sequencing input was peripheral blood. The receptors come from a man aged 50 or older with active or convalescent COVID-19.

The chain employs TRBV19 and TRBJ2-7; 8 bases are a match to TRBD2. The V gene end was trimmed by 0 bases and the J gene end by 3 bases; junction bases not matched to a gene: 10. There are 17 residues in the CDR3. The V gene's germline CDR1 is LNHDA and CDR2 SQIVND (reference sequence). The CDR3 here is CASSIDASGRGDYEQYF. The CDR3 region has the DNA TGTGCCAGTAGTATAGATGCCAGCGGGAGAGGTGACTACGAGCAGTACTTC. The complete variable domain, with remaining parts taken from reference TRBV19 and TRBJ2-7, reads DGGITQSPKYLFRKEGQNVTLSCEQNLNHDAMYWYRQDPGQGLRLIYYSQIVNDFQKGDIAEGYSVSREKKESFPLTVTSAQKNPTAFYLCASSIDASGRGDYEQYFGPGTRLTVT.

V and J are TRBV19 and TRBJ2-7; TRBD2 agrees at 10 bases. J gave up 4 bases and V 7 bases, and 16 bases lay outside the gene matches. Germline loops: CDR1 LNHDA, CDR2 SQIVND (reference sequence). The CDR3 totals 17 residues. For the CDR3, the DNA is TGTGCCAGTATGGCCCAAGCGGGAGGGCCGGCCGGGTACGAGCAGTACTTC. It encodes CASMAQAGGPAGYEQYF.

This chain uses TRBV6-5 with TRBJ1-1; tentatively, D is TRBD1 (6 bases). Germline-derived CDR1 and CDR2 are MNHEY and SVGAGI. CDR3 length: 15 residues. Trimming shortened V by 11 bases and J by 4 bases, and 23 bases separated the two germline ends. The DNA of the CDR3 is TGTGCCGCAACCCGACAGGCTGGGGAGGGCACTGAAGCTTTCTTT. This encodes CAATRQAGEGTEAFF.

The CDR3 DNA reads as TGTGCCAGCAGTTACGAAGCGGCCAACGTCCTGACTTTC. Translated: CASSYEAANVLTF. V and J are TRBV27 and TRBJ2-6; D is unclear. V shed 4 bases and J shed 6 bases, with 7 bases lying between them. This CDR3 has 13 amino acids. In germline, CDR1 is MNHEY, CDR2 SMNVEV (reference sequence). Complete variable domain (other parts from reference TRBV27 and TRBJ2-6): EAQVTQNPRYLITVTGKKLTVTCSQNMNHEYMSWYRQDPGLGLRQIYYSMNVEVTDKGDVPEGYKVSRKEKRNFPLILESPSPNQTSLYFCASSYEAANVLTFGAGSRLTVL.